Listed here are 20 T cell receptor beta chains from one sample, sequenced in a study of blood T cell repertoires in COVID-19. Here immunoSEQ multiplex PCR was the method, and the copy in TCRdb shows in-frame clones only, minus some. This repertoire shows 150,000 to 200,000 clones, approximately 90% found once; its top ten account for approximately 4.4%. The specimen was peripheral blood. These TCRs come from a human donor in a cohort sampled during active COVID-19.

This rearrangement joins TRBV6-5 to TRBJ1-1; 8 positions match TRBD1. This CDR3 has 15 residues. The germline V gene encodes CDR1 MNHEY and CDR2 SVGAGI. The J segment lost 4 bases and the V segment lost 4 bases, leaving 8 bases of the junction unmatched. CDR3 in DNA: TGTGCCAGCAGTTCCGGACAGGGTACAGGCACTGAAGCTTTCTTT. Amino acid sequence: CASSSGQGTGTEAFF.

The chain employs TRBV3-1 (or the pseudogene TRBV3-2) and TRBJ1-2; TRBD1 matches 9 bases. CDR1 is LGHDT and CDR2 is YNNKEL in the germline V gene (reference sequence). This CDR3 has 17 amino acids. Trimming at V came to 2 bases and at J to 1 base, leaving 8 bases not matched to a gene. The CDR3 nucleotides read TGTGCCAGCAGCCAACAAGGGGGACAGGGTTATAACTATGGCTACACCTTC. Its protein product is CASSQQGGQGYNYGYTF.

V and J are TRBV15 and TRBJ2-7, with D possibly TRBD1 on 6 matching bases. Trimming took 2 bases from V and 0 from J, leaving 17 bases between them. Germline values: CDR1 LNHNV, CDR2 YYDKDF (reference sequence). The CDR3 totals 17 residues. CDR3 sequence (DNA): TGTGCCACCAGCAGACCTTCAGGGGCAAGCCGCTCCTACGAGCAGTACTTC. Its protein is CATSRPSGASRSYEQYF.

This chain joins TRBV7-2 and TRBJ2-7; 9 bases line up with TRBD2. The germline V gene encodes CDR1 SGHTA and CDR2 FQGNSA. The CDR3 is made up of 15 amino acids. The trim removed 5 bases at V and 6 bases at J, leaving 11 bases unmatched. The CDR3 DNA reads TGTGCCAGCAGCCCCCTGAGGACTAGCGTGGGCGAGCAGTACTTC. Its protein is CASSPLRTSVGEQYF.

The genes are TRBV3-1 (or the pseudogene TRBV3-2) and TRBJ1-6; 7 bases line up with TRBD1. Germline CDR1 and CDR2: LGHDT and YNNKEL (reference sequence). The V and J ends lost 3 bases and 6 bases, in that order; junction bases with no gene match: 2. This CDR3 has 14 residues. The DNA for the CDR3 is TGTGCCAGCAGCCAGGGACAGATTAATTCACCCCTCCACTTT. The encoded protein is CASSQGQINSPLHF.

CDR3 region: CASSPRDRGYTEAFF. The DNA for the CDR3 is TGTGCCAGCAGTCCCAGGGACAGGGGGTACACTGAAGCTTTCTTT. The gene calls are TRBV27 and TRBJ1-1, with 11 bases that match TRBD1. The CDR3 extends over 15 amino acids. CDR1 is MNHEY and CDR2 is SMNVEV in the germline V gene (reference sequence). J lost 3 bases, V lost 5 bases, and 5 bases had no gene match.

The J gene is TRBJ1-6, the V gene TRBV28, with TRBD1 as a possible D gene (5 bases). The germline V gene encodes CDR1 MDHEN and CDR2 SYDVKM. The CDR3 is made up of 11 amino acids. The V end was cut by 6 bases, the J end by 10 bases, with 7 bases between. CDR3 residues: CASRGPSPLHF. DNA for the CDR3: TGTGCCAGCAGGGGGCCATCACCCCTCCACTTT.

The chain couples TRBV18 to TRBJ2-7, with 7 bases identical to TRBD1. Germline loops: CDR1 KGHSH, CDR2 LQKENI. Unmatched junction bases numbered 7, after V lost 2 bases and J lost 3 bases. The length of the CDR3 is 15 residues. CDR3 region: CASSPRGRGLYEQYF. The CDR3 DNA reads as TGTGCCAGCTCACCAAGGGGAAGGGGGCTCTACGAGCAGTACTTC.

The CDR3 protein is CASSTRPGEDQPQHF. CDR3 bases: TGTGCCAGCAGCACTCGCCCGGGAGAGGATCAGCCCCAGCATTTT. The chain recombines TRBV7-2 with TRBJ1-5; D remains unclear. Germline V lookup: CDR1 SGHTA, CDR2 FQGNSA. This CDR3 region has 15 residues. Trimming left V 5 bases short and J 5 bases short, with 16 bases between.

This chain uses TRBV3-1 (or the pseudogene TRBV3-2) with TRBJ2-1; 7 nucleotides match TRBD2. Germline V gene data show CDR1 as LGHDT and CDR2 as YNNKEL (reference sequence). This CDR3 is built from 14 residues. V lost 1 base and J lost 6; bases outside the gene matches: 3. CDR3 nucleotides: TGTGCCAGCAGCCAAGGGGACTACTTCAATGAGCAGTTCTTC. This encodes CASSQGDYFNEQFF.

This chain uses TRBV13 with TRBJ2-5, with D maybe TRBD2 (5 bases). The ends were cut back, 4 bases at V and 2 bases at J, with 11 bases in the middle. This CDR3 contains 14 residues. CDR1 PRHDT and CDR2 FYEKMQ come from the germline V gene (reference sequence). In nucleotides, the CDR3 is TGTGCCAGCAGCTACACCGGGAAACAAGAGACCCAGTACTTC. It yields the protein CASSYTGKQETQYF.

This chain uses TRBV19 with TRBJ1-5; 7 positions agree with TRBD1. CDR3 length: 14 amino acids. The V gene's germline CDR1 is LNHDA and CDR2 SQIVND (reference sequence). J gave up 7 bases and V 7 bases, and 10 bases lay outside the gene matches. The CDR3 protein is CASTQGFWGQPQHF. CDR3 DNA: TGTGCCAGTACACAGGGGTTTTGGGGACAGCCCCAGCATTTT.

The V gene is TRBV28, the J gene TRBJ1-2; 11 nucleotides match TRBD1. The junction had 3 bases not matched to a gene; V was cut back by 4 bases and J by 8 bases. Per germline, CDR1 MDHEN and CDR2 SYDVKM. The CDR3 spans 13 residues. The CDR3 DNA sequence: TGTGCCAGCAGTTCGGGACAGGGGGGCGGCTACACCTTC. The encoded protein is CASSSGQGGGYTF.

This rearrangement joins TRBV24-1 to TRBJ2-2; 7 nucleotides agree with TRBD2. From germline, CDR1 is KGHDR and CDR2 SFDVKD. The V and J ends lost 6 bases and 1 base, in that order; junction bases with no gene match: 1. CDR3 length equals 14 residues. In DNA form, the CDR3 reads TGTGCCACCAGTCGGGAGGTGAACACCGGGGAGCTGTTTTTT. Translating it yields CATSREVNTGELFF.

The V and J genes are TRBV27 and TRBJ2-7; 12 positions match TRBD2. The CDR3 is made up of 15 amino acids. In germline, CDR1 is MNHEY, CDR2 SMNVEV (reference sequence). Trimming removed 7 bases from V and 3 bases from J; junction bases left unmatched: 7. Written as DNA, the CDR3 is TGTGCCAGCATTTACCTAGCGGGAGGGCTCTACGAGCAGTACTTC. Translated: CASIYLAGGLYEQYF.

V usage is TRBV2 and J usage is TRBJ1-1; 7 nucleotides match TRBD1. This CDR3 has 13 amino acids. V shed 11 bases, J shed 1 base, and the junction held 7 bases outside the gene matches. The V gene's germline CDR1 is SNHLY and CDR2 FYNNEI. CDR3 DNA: TGTGCCGCAACGGAGGGGGCGAACACTGAAGCTTTCTTT. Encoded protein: CAATEGANTEAFF.

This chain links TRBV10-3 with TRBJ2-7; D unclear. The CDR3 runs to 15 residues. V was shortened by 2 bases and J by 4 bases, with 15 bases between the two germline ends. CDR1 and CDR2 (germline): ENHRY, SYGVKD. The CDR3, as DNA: TGTGCCATCAGTGAGACCAGATACGTCTTTTACGAGCAGTACTTC. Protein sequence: CAISETRYVFYEQYF.

Here the CDR3 reads CSVGSGPTSTDTQYF. CDR3 sequence (DNA): TGCAGCGTTGGGAGCGGGCCGACTAGCACAGATACGCAGTATTTT. This chain connects TRBV29-1 to TRBJ2-3, with a tentative D call TRBD2 (6 bases). V lost 4 bases and J lost 0, with 14 bases in between. CDR3 size: 15 residues. Germline values: CDR1 SQVTM, CDR2 ANQGSEA.

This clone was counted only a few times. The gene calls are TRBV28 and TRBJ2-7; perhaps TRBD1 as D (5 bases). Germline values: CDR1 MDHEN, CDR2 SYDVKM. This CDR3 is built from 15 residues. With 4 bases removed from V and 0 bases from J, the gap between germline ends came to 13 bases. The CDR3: CASSSGFGSSYEQYF. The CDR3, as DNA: TGTGCCAGCAGTTCAGGGTTCGGAAGCTCCTACGAGCAGTACTTC.

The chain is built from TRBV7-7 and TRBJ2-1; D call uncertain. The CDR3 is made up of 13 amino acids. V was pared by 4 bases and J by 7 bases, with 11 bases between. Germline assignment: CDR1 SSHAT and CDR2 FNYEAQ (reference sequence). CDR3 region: CASSSERGNEQFF. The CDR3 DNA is TGTGCCAGCAGCTCAGAGCGTGGGAATGAGCAGTTCTTC.